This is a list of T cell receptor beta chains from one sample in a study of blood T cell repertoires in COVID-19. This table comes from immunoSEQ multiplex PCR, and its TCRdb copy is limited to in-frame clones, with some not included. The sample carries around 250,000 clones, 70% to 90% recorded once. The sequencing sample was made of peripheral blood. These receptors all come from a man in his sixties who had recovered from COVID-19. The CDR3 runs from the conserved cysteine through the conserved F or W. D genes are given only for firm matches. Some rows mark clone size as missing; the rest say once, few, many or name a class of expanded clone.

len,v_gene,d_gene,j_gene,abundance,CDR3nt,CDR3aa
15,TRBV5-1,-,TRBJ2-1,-,TGCGCCAGCAGCCCGGCAGGGGACCGGGTCGATGAGCAGTTCTTC,CASSPAGDRVDEQFF
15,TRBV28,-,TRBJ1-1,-,TGTGCCAGCAGTTCCTGGGGAGGGGAAGGCACTGAAGCTTTCTTT,CASSSWGGEGTEAFF
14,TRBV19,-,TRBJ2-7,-,TGTGCCAGTGGAGAGACAGGTAAATCCTGGGAGCAGTACTTC,CASGETGKSWEQYF
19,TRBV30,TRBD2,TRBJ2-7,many,TGTGCCTGGAGTGGGGGAACAGGGACTAGCGGGAGGAGGGCCTACGAGCAGTACTTC,CAWSGGTGTSGRRAYEQYF
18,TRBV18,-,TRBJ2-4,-,TGTGCCAGCTCACCAGGAAATACAGCGGGTCTAGCCAAAAACATTCAGTACTTC,CASSPGNTAGLAKNIQYF
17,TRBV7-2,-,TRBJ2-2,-,TGTGCCAGCAGCTTATATCCCCTGACAGGGAACACCGGGGAGCTGTTTTTT,CASSLYPLTGNTGELFF
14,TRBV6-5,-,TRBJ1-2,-,TGTGCCAGCAGTTCACGGGGGAGGGCCTATGGCTACACCTTC,CASSSRGRAYGYTF
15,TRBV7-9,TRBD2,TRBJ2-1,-,TGTGCCAGCAGCCTCACTAGCGGGGTGTACAATGAGCAGTTCTTC,CASSLTSGVYNEQFF
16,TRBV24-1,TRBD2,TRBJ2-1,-,TGTGCCACCAGTGATCTACTAGCGGGAGCTGTGGATGAGCAGTTCTTC,CATSDLLAGAVDEQFF
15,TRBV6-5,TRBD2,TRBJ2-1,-,TGTGCCAGCGGATCCTCGGGACTAGGGTTTAGTGAGCAGTTCTTC,CASGSSGLGFSEQFF
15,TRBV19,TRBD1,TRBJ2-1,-,TGTGCCAGTAGTATGGGACAGGGGAGATTAAATGAGCAGTTCTTC,CASSMGQGRLNEQFF
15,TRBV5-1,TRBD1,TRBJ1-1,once,TGCGCCAGCAGCACAGGACAGGGAACCATCACTGAAGCTTTCTTT,CASSTGQGTITEAFF
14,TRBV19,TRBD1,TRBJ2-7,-,TGTGCCAGTAGGGGACAGGGGGCGACCTACGAGCAGTACTTC,CASRGQGATYEQYF
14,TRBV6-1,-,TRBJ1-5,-,TGTGCCAGCAGGGTTTGGGAGAGCAATCAGCCCCAGCATTTT,CASRVWESNQPQHF
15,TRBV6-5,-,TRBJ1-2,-,TGTGCCAGCAGTTACTCGTATGTCCCGAACTATGGCTACACCTTC,CASSYSYVPNYGYTF
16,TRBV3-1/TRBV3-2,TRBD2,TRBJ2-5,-,TGTGCCAGCAGCCAAGCGGGGGGAGGGCATAGGGAGACCCAGTACTTC,CASSQAGGGHRETQYF
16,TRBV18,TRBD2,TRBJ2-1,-,TGTGCCAGCTCACCTACTAGCGGGAGCTCCTACAATGAGCAGTTCTTC,CASSPTSGSSYNEQFF
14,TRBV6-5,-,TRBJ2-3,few,TGTGCCAGCAGATCGGGCGGGTTCACAGATACGCAGTATTTT,CASRSGGFTDTQYF
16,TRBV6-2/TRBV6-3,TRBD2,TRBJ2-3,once,TGTGCCAGCAGCCCTACTAGCGCCGTACGCACAGATACGCAGTATTTT,CASSPTSAVRTDTQYF
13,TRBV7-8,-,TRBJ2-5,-,TGTGCCAGCAGCTCCGAAGGGGGGGAAACCCAGTACTTC,CASSSEGGETQYF
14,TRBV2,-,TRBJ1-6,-,TGTGCCAGCAGTCCCGGTGCCAAGAATTCACCCCTCCACTTT,CASSPGAKNSPLHF
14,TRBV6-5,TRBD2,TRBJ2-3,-,TGTGCCAGCACTAGCGGGACGTCGACAGATACGCAGTATTTT,CASTSGTSTDTQYF
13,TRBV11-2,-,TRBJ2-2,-,TGTGCCAGCAGCCCCACAGGAGACGGGGAGCTGTTTTTT,CASSPTGDGELFF
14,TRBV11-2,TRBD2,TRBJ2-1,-,TGTGCCAGCGGCGAGGGACTAGCGGGACGGGAGCAGTTCTTC,CASGEGLAGREQFF
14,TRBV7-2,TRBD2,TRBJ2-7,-,TGTGCCAGCAGCGGACTAGCGGGAGTGGGCGAGCAGTACTTC,CASSGLAGVGEQYF
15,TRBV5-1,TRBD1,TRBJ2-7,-,TGCGCCAGCAGCCAGTCCGGGACAGCGATAGAGGAGCAGTACTTC,CASSQSGTAIEEQYF
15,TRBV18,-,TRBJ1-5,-,TGTGCCAGCTCACCAGAGGGAATCGGAAATCAGCCCCAGCATTTT,CASSPEGIGNQPQHF
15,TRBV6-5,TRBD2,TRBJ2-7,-,TGTGCCAGCAGTCCGAGCGGGGGAGGCACCTACGAGCAGTACTTC,CASSPSGGGTYEQYF
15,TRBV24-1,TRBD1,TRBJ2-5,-,TGTGCCACCAGTGATTCCGGGACAGGGGCGGAGACCCAGTACTTC,CATSDSGTGAETQYF
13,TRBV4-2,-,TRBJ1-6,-,TGTGCCAGCACCGCTCCCCCTGGGAGTAAACTCCACTTT,CASTAPPGSKLHF
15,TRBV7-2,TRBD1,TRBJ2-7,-,TGTGCCAGCAGCTCGAGGAGACAGGGATACTACGAGCAGTACTTC,CASSSRRQGYYEQYF
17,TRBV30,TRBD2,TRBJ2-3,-,TGTGCCTGGAAGAGGACTAGCGGGAGGATATACACAGATACGCAGTATTTT,CAWKRTSGRIYTDTQYF
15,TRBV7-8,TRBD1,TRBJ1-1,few,TGTGCCAGCACCCCAGGGGGGACAGGGAAGGGTGAAGCTTTCTTT,CASTPGGTGKGEAFF
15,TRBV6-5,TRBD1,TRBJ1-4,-,TGTGCCAGCAAGAATAGACAGGGGTTTAATGAAAAACTGTTTTTT,CASKNRQGFNEKLFF
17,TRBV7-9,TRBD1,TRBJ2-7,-,TGTGCCAGCAGCTTATCGCTAACAGGGGGGTGGTCCTACGAGCAGTACTTC,CASSLSLTGGWSYEQYF
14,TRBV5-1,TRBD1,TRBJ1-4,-,TGCGCCAGCAGCGGGGGGACAGTCAATGAAAAACTGTTTTTT,CASSGGTVNEKLFF
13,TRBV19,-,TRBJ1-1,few,TGTGCCAGTAGCTTCAGGGAATCGCGAGAAGCTTTCTTT,CASSFRESREAFF
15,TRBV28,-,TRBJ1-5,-,TGTGCCAGCAGTTTAGCCGACAGTAGCAATCAGCCCCAGCATTTT,CASSLADSSNQPQHF
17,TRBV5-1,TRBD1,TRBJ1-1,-,TGCGCCAGCGCGGGTCGTGGTCCGGGACAGTCGAACACTGAAGCTTTCTTT,CASAGRGPGQSNTEAFF
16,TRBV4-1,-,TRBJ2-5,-,TGCGCCAGCAGCCAAGGGCGGGCGGGGGCGTGGGAGACCCAGTACTTC,CASSQGRAGAWETQYF
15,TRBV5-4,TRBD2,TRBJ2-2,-,TGTGCCAGCAGCTCCCTAGCGGGGGGGCTCGGGGAGCTGTTTTTT,CASSSLAGGLGELFF
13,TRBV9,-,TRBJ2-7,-,TGTGCCAGCAGCCCCGGTGACTCCTACGAGCAGTACTTC,CASSPGDSYEQYF
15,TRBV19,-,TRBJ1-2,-,TGTGCCAGTAGGGACTCTCAAAATACAGCCTATGGCTACACCTTC,CASRDSQNTAYGYTF
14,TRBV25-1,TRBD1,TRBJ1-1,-,TGTGCCAGCAGGACAGGGGGATTGAACACTGAAGCTTTCTTT,CASRTGGLNTEAFF